The clone carrying this T cell receptor beta chain came up a few times. The record originates from a study of T-cell memory formation after mild COVID-19. TCRdb used MiXCR to reprocess the 5' RACE reads, holding one entry per CDR3 protein. The profile covers about 47,000 distinct CDR3 sequences, with 8.5% to 10% appearing a single time and over 9.5% taken by the ten largest. Germline V CDR1 and CDR2: SGHTA, FQGNSA. The ends were cut back, 1 base at V and 2 bases at J, with 8 bases in the middle. This CDR3 is built from 14 residues. The receptor was derived from an adult woman who had mild COVID-19 (a few samples of this study predate the infection). Cell type and time point are not known. The chain carries TRBV7-2 and TRBJ2-5, with D perhaps matching TRBD1 (5 bases). Source material: PBMCs or a T cell subset sorted from them (not recorded which). CDR3 nucleotide sequence: TGTGCCAGCAGCTTAGTGGGGCGGCAAGAGACCCAGTACTTC. Translating gives CASSLVGRQETQYF.